Here is one TCR beta chain with its context. The sample holds a few counts of this clonotype. Its antigen is currently not known. Per-base qualities were not stored, and no clone one base away is much larger. This sample is part of a study of regulatory T cells in long-lasting Graves disease (dated by TCRdb to about 2021). Looking at the study overall: Persistent Graves' disease was defined as persistently positive TSH receptor autoantibodies together with antithyroid drug treatment for over 5 years. This study used TCR sequencing and RNA sequencing of peripheral blood to compare persistent Graves' disease patients against newly diagnosed Graves' disease patients. The study was conducted in China and was registered as a clinical trial. TCR sequencing covered 13 persistent and around 20 newly diagnosed Graves' disease patients, around 35 samples in total. On average, persistent Graves' disease patients in the clinical cohort had been on antithyroid drugs for around ten years. The paper's findings and limits, for the study overall: The authors acknowledged the small sample size as a limitation that may reduce accuracy. Persistent Graves' disease patients showed lower TCR Shannon entropy and fewer highly expanded clones than newly diagnosed patients, suggesting clonal expansion. Sequencing and analysis were limited to the TCR beta chain. Peripheral blood alone was examined, since thyroid tissue, which constituted the primary lesion, could not be accessed. More public clonotypes were shared among persistent patients (under 3,000) than among newly diagnosed patients (more than 900).

The library relied on multiplex PCR. Sequencing instrument: Illumina HiSeq 4000. CDR3 regions were amplified by Arm-PCR with iRepertoire HTBI primers to construct TCR beta libraries. Before sequencing, the PCR products underwent gel purification. As for the original processing: Gene usage analysis of CDR3 amino acid clonotypes relied on the 60 or so TRBV and 15 or so TRBJ segments identified across samples. COPE and FqMerger were used to merge the filtered high-quality paired reads into contigs. BLAST was used to align contigs to IMGT TRBV, TRBD and TRBJ reference genes, with CDR3 defined following IMGT. Any clonotype with a frequency above 0.1% was classified as a highly expanded clone. Shannon entropy was used to measure repertoire diversity, and the Gini coefficient was used to measure V-J evenness. A clonotype was considered public if more than one individual shared it. TCRdb handled the public reads itself, with Q25 trimming in fastp and clone calling in MiXCR, and kept productive beta chains. Identical CDR3 proteins give one entry, which carries the most common genes and DNA. The V and J calls reflect TCRdb's pipeline rather than the authors' work. The sample table shows around 430,000 distinct CDR3 sequences, and about 20% are seen once. Together, the top ten hold approximately 14% of the sample.

Sample time point, as interpreted from the label and publication: persistent/refractory GD, antithyroid drugs over 5 years with positive TRAb. RNA was extracted from PBMCs in TRIzol for both TCR sequencing and RNA sequencing. The diagnosis of Graves' disease followed American Thyroid Association guidelines. The patients came from an endocrinology department in Xi'an, China. Each patient gave approximately 10 milliliters of peripheral blood, collected in an EDTA anticoagulant tube. PBMCs were isolated by Ficoll Paque Plus density gradient separation without further T cell sorting. An Agilent 2100 Bioanalyzer and agarose gel were used to check RNA quality, while a NanoDrop 2000 measured RNA concentration. The clonotype originates from a female donor with Graves disease. The sample consisted of peripheral blood mononuclear cells (PBMCs), taken when the disease was refractory, from a patient treated with antithyroid drugs.

The CDR3: CARETSAGANVLTF. The DNA reads as follows: TGTGCCCGGGAGACCTCTGCTGGGGCCAACGTCCTGACTTTC. The chain couples TRBV30 to TRBJ2-6, with TRBD2 tentatively as D gene (6 bases match). Measured from the cysteine to the phenylalanine, the CDR3 is 14 residues long. Only the CDR3 region is kept as DNA, spanning 42 bases read in frame from base 1. V loses 8 bases of germline sequence and J loses 2 bases, and the interval between the two ends is 13 bases. For CDR1 and CDR2, the germline V gene (reference sequence) lists GTSNPN and SVGIG. Where the CDR3 stops, the reference TRBV30 and TRBJ2-6 genes take over; the full variable domain is SQTIHQWPATLVQPVGSPLSLECTVEGTSNPNLYWYRQAAGRGLQLLFYSVGIGQISSEVPQNLSASRPQDRQFILSSKKLLLSDSGFYLCARETSAGANVLTFGAGSRLTVL.